The present entry profiles one T cell receptor beta chain with its context. Assay used: immunoSEQ multiplex PCR; TCRdb lists only in-frame clones, some missing. The data show 200,000 or so clones, roughly 80% seen once. This sample was taken from a study of blood T cell repertoires in COVID-19. Whole-study context: Researchers got acute and convalescent COVID-19 samples from the United States, Italy and Spain. T cells, B-cell-depleted T cells, or PBMCs provided the cDNA or gDNA that served as material.

The receptor's source is a woman aged 80 or older with acute or convalescent COVID-19. The sample was peripheral blood.

The CDR3: CASSQDQGGEKLFF. CDR3 DNA: TGTGCCAGCTCCCAGGATCAGGGGGGCGAAAAACTGTTTTTT. This sequence joins TRBV18 and TRBJ1-4, with 7 positions matching TRBD1. V lost 6 bases to trimming and J lost 8 bases; unmatched junction nucleotides: 9. The CDR3 is made up of 14 amino acids. Looked up from germline, CDR1 is KGHSH and CDR2 is LQKENI.